Listed below are T cell receptor beta chains from one sample, sequenced in a study of blood T cells in healthy people across ages. TCRdb re-called the 5' RACE reads through MiXCR, storing one row per CDR3 protein. The table lists about 1.6 million distinct CDR3 sequences, about 31% of them singletons. Sequencing was performed on blood. The source is a woman aged 25 to 45 in good health. Each CDR3 is given with its conserved first and last residue. Each record gives: J gene, clone size, D gene, V gene, CDR3 DNA, CDR3 protein. A D gene is named only where the DNA matches it firmly. Size is stated for part of the rows, as once, few or many counts, or as a class when the clone is expanded.

>TRBJ2-3|many|TRBD1|TRBV29-1
TGCAGCGCCCGAGGGGGCGAGGGTACAGATACGCAGTATTTT
CSARGGEGTDTQYF
>TRBJ1-2|few|-|TRBV27
TGTGCCACTGCTCTGGTAGGCTATGGCTACACCTTC
CATALVGYGYTF
>TRBJ2-7|-|-|TRBV6-1
TGTGCCAGCGGGGCGGGACAGGGGCTAGCGGGAGCCTACGAGCAGTACTTC
CASGAGQGLAGAYEQYF
>TRBJ1-1|-|-|TRBV20-1
TGCAGTGCTAGCCCTACCAATGAGGACACTGAAGCTTTCTTT
CSASPTNEDTEAFF
>TRBJ1-5|-|-|TRBV21-1
TGTGCCAGCAGCAAAGGAGGGCTCCTCGGCAATCAGCCCCAGCATTTT
CASSKGGLLGNQPQHF
>TRBJ1-2|-|-|TRBV7-9
TGTGCCAGCAGCCCCGAGACAACTATGGGCTACACCTTC
CASSPETTMGYTF
>TRBJ1-5|-|-|TRBV29-1
TGCAGCGTTGAAACGGGGGCTAGCAATCAGCCCCAGCATTTT
CSVETGASNQPQHF
>TRBJ2-1|few|TRBD2|TRBV5-1
TGCGCCAGCAGCCTAGCGGGAGGTGTCTACAATGAGCAGTTCTTC
CASSLAGGVYNEQFF
>TRBJ2-1|-|TRBD2|TRBV9
TGTGCCCGCAGCGGAGCGGGGGGCAAGGTCAATGAGCAGTTCTTC
CARSGAGGKVNEQFF
>TRBJ1-2|-|-|TRBV5-4
TGTGCCAGCAGTTCCGGAGGGGTCCAGGCGACTTATGGCTACACCTTC
CASSSGGVQATYGYTF
>TRBJ1-5|few|-|TRBV4-1
TGCGCCAGCAGCCCCCGGGGGGACGGCCGAAGGGGTGGCAATCAGCCCCAGCATTTT
CASSPRGDGRRGGNQPQHF
>TRBJ2-3|-|TRBD1|TRBV7-7
TGTGCCAGCAGCTTCGGGGACAGGCCCACAGATACGCAGTATTTT
CASSFGDRPTDTQYF
>TRBJ2-5|-|-|TRBV18
TGTGCCAGCTCCCGTTTCGTGGGACCTCAAGAGACCCAGTACTTC
CASSRFVGPQETQYF
>TRBJ2-7|few|TRBD1|TRBV20-1
TGCAGTGCTGAGAAGACAGGGTGGGAGCAGTACTTC
CSAEKTGWEQYF
>TRBJ1-5|few|-|TRBV28
TGTGCCAGCAGTTCCCCAGGGATTAATCAGCCCCAGCATTTT
CASSSPGINQPQHF
>TRBJ2-1|-|TRBD2|TRBV18
TGTGCCAGCTCACCTACCCACGGGACTAGCGGGCTGGGGATCAATGAGCAGTTCTTC
CASSPTHGTSGLGINEQFF
>TRBJ1-5|-|-|TRBV6-1
TGTGCCAGCACAGCCCCCGGGGGGGGATTCGGGAATCAGCCCCAGCATTTT
CASTAPGGGFGNQPQHF
>TRBJ2-5|-|-|TRBV28
TGTGCCAGCAGTTTCTTTGAGAGAGAGACCCAGTACTTC
CASSFFERETQYF
>TRBJ1-2|-|-|TRBV9
TGTGCCGGCAGCGTCACTAACTATGGCTACACCTTC
CAGSVTNYGYTF
>TRBJ2-7|few|-|TRBV4-1
TGCGCCAGCAGCTCCTCCTCCGTACGTCCGGCCTACGAGCAGTACTTC
CASSSSSVRPAYEQYF
>TRBJ2-2|-|-|TRBV5-1
TGCGCCAGCAGCTTGGATGGGCCAGTTACCGGGGAGCTGTTTTTT
CASSLDGPVTGELFF
>TRBJ2-6|-|-|TRBV5-1
TGCGCCAGCAGCGCACAGAGTACTGGGGCCAACGTCCTGACTTTC
CASSAQSTGANVLTF
>TRBJ1-5|-|TRBD1|TRBV20-1
TGCAGTGCTCCTCCCTCAGGGGGCGCAGGCAATCAGCCCCAGCATTTT
CSAPPSGGAGNQPQHF
>TRBJ1-1|once|TRBD1|TRBV27
TGTGCCAGCAGTTTAAGTCCAGGGGGTGGCACTGAAGCTTTCTTT
CASSLSPGGGTEAFF
>TRBJ2-7|-|-|TRBV10-3
TGTGCCATCAGTGAAGGGGTTCCCTACGAGCAGTACTTC
CAISEGVPYEQYF
>TRBJ2-5|few|-|TRBV18
TGTGCCAGCTCTTCGGGCAACCAAGAGACCCAGTACTTC
CASSSGNQETQYF
>TRBJ2-7|many|-|TRBV5-6
TGTGCCAGCAGCTTGCTTGAAGCGGGCGGGTCCTACGAGCAGTACTTC
CASSLLEAGGSYEQYF
>TRBJ2-7|many|-|TRBV12-3/TRBV12-4
TGTGCCAGCAGTTTAGAGTCCCGCTGGGACGAGCAGTACTTC
CASSLESRWDEQYF
>TRBJ2-5|-|TRBD2|TRBV12-3/TRBV12-4
TGTGCCAGCAGCCCGGGGGGGATGTACCAAGAGACCCAGTACTTC
CASSPGGMYQETQYF
>TRBJ2-1|-|-|TRBV7-2
TGTGCCAGCAGCGTCCCGGAGTCCTACAATGAGCAGTTCTTC
CASSVPESYNEQFF
>TRBJ1-4|few|TRBD1|TRBV9
TGTGCCAGCAGCGTACAGGGGGCAACTAATGAAAAACTGTTTTTT
CASSVQGATNEKLFF
>TRBJ1-6|-|-|TRBV3-1
TGTGCCAGCAGCCAAGTATCCGGAAATAGTTCACCCCCCCACTTT
CASSQVSGNSSPPHF
>TRBJ2-3|-|TRBD2|TRBV27
TGTGCCAGCAGTTTCTCGTCCCTAGCGGGAGGGATGCGGGGTACGCAGTATTTT
CASSFSSLAGGMRGTQYF
>TRBJ2-5|-|-|TRBV7-3
TGTGCCAGCAGCTTAATCCCAGGGGGGCAAGAGACCCAGTACTTC
CASSLIPGGQETQYF
>TRBJ1-2|few|-|TRBV20-1
TGCAGTGCTAGAGCTAAGGCTTCCCTTTATGGCTACACCTTC
CSARAKASLYGYTF
>TRBJ1-1|-|TRBD1|TRBV12-3/TRBV12-4
TGTGCCAGCAGGACAGGGTTTTCGGCTTTCTTT
CASRTGFSAFF
>TRBJ2-1|-|-|TRBV4-1
TGCGCCAGCAGCCAAGAGGTGATGAGTCGGAGTACCCTCTACAATGAGCAGTTCTTC
CASSQEVMSRSTLYNEQFF
>TRBJ1-5|few|-|TRBV6-1
TGTGCCAAGGCGGGGAGCAGCAATCAGCCCCAGCATTTT
CAKAGSSNQPQHF
>TRBJ1-6|few|-|TRBV28
TGTGCCAGCACTTCGTCACAGGGATATTCACCCCTCCACTTT
CASTSSQGYSPLHF
>TRBJ2-2|-|TRBD2|TRBV4-2
TGTGCCAGCAGCCAAGATAATAGCGGGGGCCTCAACACCGGGGAGCTGTTTTTT
CASSQDNSGGLNTGELFF
>TRBJ2-3|few|-|TRBV20-1
TGCAGTGCTAGAGAGGGGGAAGATACGCAGTATTTT
CSAREGEDTQYF
>TRBJ2-4|-|-|TRBV4-1
TGCGCCAGCACCCAAGGGCGGAATGAGCAGTACTTC
CASTQGRNEQYF
>TRBJ2-1|-|TRBD2|TRBV6-5
TGTGCCAGCAGTGCCCTAGCGGCAATCAATGAGCAGTTCTTC
CASSALAAINEQFF
>TRBJ2-1|-|-|TRBV6-1
TGTGCCAGCAGGAGGGAGCTCAATGAGCAGTTCTTC
CASRRELNEQFF
>TRBJ2-7|-|TRBD1|TRBV10-3
TGTGCCACCTGGACAGGGATTCCCTACGAGCAGTACTTC
CATWTGIPYEQYF
>TRBJ1-6|-|-|TRBV6-1
TGTGCCAGCGTGGTCAGGAGCTCCTATAATTCACCCCTCCACTTT
CASVVRSSYNSPLHF
>TRBJ1-1|few|-|TRBV5-1
TGCGCCAGCGGCCTGATGGGGTTGAACACTGAAGCTTTCTTT
CASGLMGLNTEAFF
>TRBJ1-1|many|-|TRBV20-1
TGCAGTGCTTCTCGGAACACTGAAGCTTTCTTT
CSASRNTEAFF
>TRBJ1-2|-|-|TRBV7-3
TGTGCCAGCAGCTCGGGGGGGACTGGCGGCTACACCTTC
CASSSGGTGGYTF
>TRBJ2-1|-|TRBD1|TRBV27
TGTGCCAGCAGTGCCCGGACAGGGCAGTTCTTC
CASSARTGQFF
>TRBJ2-1|few|-|TRBV27
TGTGCCAGCAGTGCCCGGGGACTGACCTACAATGAGCAGTTCTTC
CASSARGLTYNEQFF
>TRBJ2-3|few|TRBD1|TRBV6-5
TGTGCCAGCAGGGCCTACAGGGGCGCAGATACGCAGTATTTT
CASRAYRGADTQYF
>TRBJ2-3|few|TRBD2|TRBV7-8
TGTGCCAGCAGCTCGGGGGGGAGCGGGGATGATACGCAGTATTTT
CASSSGGSGDDTQYF
>TRBJ1-5|few|-|TRBV20-1
TGCAGTGCTACGACCCCCCACCGACAAAACAATCAGCCCCAGCATTTT
CSATTPHRQNNQPQHF
>TRBJ2-7|once|TRBD1|TRBV25-1
TGTGCCAGCAGTGGGGCCAGGGGGATTACCTACGAGCAGTACTTC
CASSGARGITYEQYF
>TRBJ1-2|-|-|TRBV7-3
TGTGCCAGCAGCTTAACGTCAGGGCATAAGGACTATGGCTACACCTTC
CASSLTSGHKDYGYTF
>TRBJ2-3|once|-|TRBV2
TGTGCCAGCAGCTACGGGGTTTCGAGCACAGATACGCAGTATTTT
CASSYGVSSTDTQYF